This TCR beta chain originates from a study of blood T cell repertoires in COVID-19. Measured with immunoSEQ multiplex PCR; TCRdb has only the in-frame clones, and not every one. The data hold approximately 380,000 clones, with 85% to 90% observed a single time. Cohort placement rested on clinical history that participants reported themselves. The germline V gene has CDR1 LGHDT and CDR2 YNNKEL (reference sequence). This CDR3 comprises 16 residues. Between the trimmed V and J ends, which lost 2 bases and 0 bases, there was a span of 14 bases. The TCR comes from a woman aged 18-30 years who had recovered from COVID-19. The sequenced sample was PBMCs or T cells enriched from blood (not recorded which). V gene TRBV3-1 (or the pseudogene TRBV3-2) combines with J gene TRBJ2-7; TRBD2 might be the D (6 bases). The DNA for the CDR3 is TGTGCCAGCAGCCAAAGTCGGTCGACTAGCTCCTACGAGCAGTACTTC. This sequence encodes CASSQSRSTSSYEQYF.